The subject of this entry is one T cell receptor beta chain. Produced via immunoSEQ multiplex PCR; TCRdb's table is partial and in-frame only. The table records about 85,000 clones, nearly 90% of them present only once. This specimen belongs to a study of blood T cell repertoires in COVID-19. For the study at large: T cells, B-cell-depleted T cells, or PBMCs supplied cDNA or gDNA.

The receptor comes from a woman older than 75 with active or convalescent COVID-19. Sequencing used peripheral blood.

CDR3 amino acids: CASSFFSGANVLTF. The CDR3 bases are TGTGCCAGCAGCTTCTTCTCTGGGGCCAACGTCCTGACTTTC. This chain links TRBV7-2 with TRBJ2-6; D unclear. This CDR3 region has 14 residues. CDR1 SGHTA and CDR2 FQGNSA come from the germline V gene. V gave up 3 bases and J gave up 0 bases, with 3 bases separating them.